The clone carrying this T cell receptor (beta chain) was observed a single time. The antigen is not known. The data stem from a study of PD-L1 blockade in urothelial cancer. Time point noted: pretreatment peripheral blood. A total of 1 to 8 samples per patient were collected pretreatment and on-treatment. General study findings and limits: More expansion of tumor-associated blood clones, seen at 3 weeks, marked durable-benefit patients. Lower than median blood TCR clonality before treatment predicted better survival.

V shed 5 bases and J shed 5 bases, with 12 bases lying between them. The CDR3 consists of 13 residues. Germline assignment: CDR1 SGHAT and CDR2 FQNNGV. Synthetic TCR analog templates were added to each PCR reaction. Measured with immunoSEQ multiplex PCR; TCRdb has only the in-frame clones, and not every one. The profile shows 75,000 to 95,000 clones, around four fifths of them singletons. Sequences were derived from PBMCs, sampled around atezolizumab (anti-PD-L1) treatment. This TCR was sampled from a man aged 35 to 55 with urothelial cancer. This chain connects TRBV11-2 to TRBJ2-5; maybe TRBD1 (6 bases). The DNA for the CDR3 is TGTGCCAGCAGCCCAGGGACAAAGGAGACCCAGTACTTC. Protein sequence: CASSPGTKETQYF. The variable domain in full, completed from reference TRBV11-2 and TRBJ2-5, reads EAGVAQSPRYKIIEKRQSVAFWCNPISGHATLYWYQQILGQGPKLLIQFQNNGVVDDSQLPKDRFSAERLKGVDSTLKIQPAKLEDSAVYLCASSPGTKETQYFGPGTRLLVL.